This entry is about one T cell receptor (beta chain). Its antigen is not yet known. Per-base quality was not reported, and no clone a single base away is much larger than it. Deletion took 10 bases off V and 3 bases off J, with a span of 10 bases between the germline ends. The germline V gene provides CDR1 MNHEY and CDR2 SVGAGI. The CDR3 goes from the cysteine to the phenylalanine over 13 residues. The read is trimmed to its CDR3 DNA, 39 bases read in frame from base 1. The CDR3 regions of human TCRbeta chains were analyzed by immunosequencing. In the source study's methods: TCRs in the repertoires were matched against a reference library of SARS-CoV-2-specific TCRs that had been generated with the MIRA antigen-specificity platform. Breadth was defined as the fraction of unique TCRs that were SARS-CoV-2-associated, and depth was defined as the fraction of total T cells that were SARS-CoV-2-associated. Using the MIRA data, each spike-specific TCR was assigned both to the spike region to which the TCR was reactive and to a CD4 or CD8 class. Log10-transformed breadth and depth values were compared by one-way ANOVA with Sidak's multiple comparisons tests. The table was pulled from immuneACCESS by TCRdb, which kept in-frame rearrangements only. Such tables lose some clones; where checked, under half of the loss comes from unresolved V genes, and the rest has no known cause. V and J calls and clone size are given by that table; D and trimming were obtained from the DNA. The sample contains roughly 160,000 clones, around 92% of them found a single time. The ten biggest clones cover 0.9% of the sample.

The time point label, read with the paper, signifies: baseline before first vaccination. The vaccinee samples were drawn from two UK trials, COV001 and COV002, one of which was a single-blind randomized controlled phase 2/3 trial testing AZD1222 (ChAdOx1 nCoV-19) in healthy adults. For TCRbeta chain sequencing, PBMC samples were collected from trial participants at day 0 and at day 28 after the second dose. The entry originates in a study of T cell responses to AZD1222 COVID-19 vaccine (dated by TCRdb to the early 2020s). In terms of the full investigation: Because spike-specific TCR depth and breadth did not differ between the two schedules, AZD1222 recipients who got a second dose at roughly 4 weeks were pooled with those who got a second dose at roughly 12 weeks. Trial participants were enrolled by age into subgroups of 18-55, 56-69 and 70-plus years, and around 150, 28 and 57 TCR-sequenced participants, respectively, were included in these subgroups. A total of just over 230 trial participants underwent TCR sequencing, of whom some 210 received two doses of AZD1222 and about 25 received two doses of the MenACWY control vaccine.

Findings and caveats that apply to the study as a whole: The 56-69-year group was small, and its depth increase did not reach significance, likely because of low power. Only five to seven AZD1222 recipients were SARS-CoV-2 seropositive at baseline, limiting conclusions about previously exposed vaccinees. Participants were mostly white British, with more females than males. The authors suggested clonal diversity may have been underestimated. Because no samples from the day 14 peak response were available, repertoires could be characterized only after the peak T cell response. Spike-specific TCR breadth and depth rose significantly after two AZD1222 doses compared with day 0 and with MenACWY recipients. The vaccine-associated CD4 TCRs covered the entire spike protein, and the dominant responses fell in regions 160-218 and 743-854. Reportedly, close to half of the unique spike-specific TCRs recognized epitopes lying outside the regions that are mutated in the B.1.351 and B.1.1.7 variants.

The receptor was isolated from an adult in good health. The V and J segments used are TRBV6-5 and TRBJ1-6; the D region possibly corresponds to TRBD1 (6 bases align). This specimen consisted of peripheral blood, obtained on day 0 of AZD1222 vaccination. CDR3 region: CATQGFYNSPLHF. DNA sequence: TGTGCCACTCAGGGGTTCTATAATTCACCCCTCCACTTT.